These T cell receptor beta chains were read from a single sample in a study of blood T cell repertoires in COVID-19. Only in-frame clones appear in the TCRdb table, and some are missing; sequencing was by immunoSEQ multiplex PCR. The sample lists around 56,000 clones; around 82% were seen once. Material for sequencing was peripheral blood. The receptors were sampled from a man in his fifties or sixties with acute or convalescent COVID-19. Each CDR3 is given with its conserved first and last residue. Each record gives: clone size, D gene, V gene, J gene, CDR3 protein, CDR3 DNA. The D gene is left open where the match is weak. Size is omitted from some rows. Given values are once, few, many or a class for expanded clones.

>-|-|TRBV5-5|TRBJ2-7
CASSQQAPRRPYEQYF
TGTGCCAGCAGCCAACAGGCCCCCCGCAGGCCCTACGAGCAGTACTTC
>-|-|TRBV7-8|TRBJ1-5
CASSLDLGQPQHF
TGTGCCAGCAGCTTAGACCTGGGCCAGCCCCAGCATTTT
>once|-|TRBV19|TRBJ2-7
CASSTLTPPYEQYF
TGTGCCAGTAGTACCTTGACTCCTCCCTACGAGCAGTACTTC
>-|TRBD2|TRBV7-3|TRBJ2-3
CASSFGGGSDTQYF
TGTGCCAGCAGCTTTGGCGGGGGGTCTGATACGCAGTATTTT
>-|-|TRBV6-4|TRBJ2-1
CASSEDEGSYNEQFF
TGTGCCAGCAGTGAAGACGAGGGCTCCTACAATGAGCAGTTCTTC
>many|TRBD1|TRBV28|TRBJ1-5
CASRPTGGKNQPQHF
TGTGCCAGCAGGCCCACAGGGGGGAAAAATCAGCCCCAGCATTTT
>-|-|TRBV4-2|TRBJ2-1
CASSQAVRGDNEQFF
TGTGCCAGCAGCCAAGCGGTCAGGGGAGACAATGAGCAGTTCTTC
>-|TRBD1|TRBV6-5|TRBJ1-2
CASRGQGRRHGYTF
TGTGCCAGCAGAGGACAGGGAAGACGGCATGGCTACACCTTC
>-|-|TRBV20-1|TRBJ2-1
CSASTGGSYNEQFF
TGCAGTGCTAGTACCGGGGGCTCCTACAATGAGCAGTTCTTC
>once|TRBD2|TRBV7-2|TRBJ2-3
CASSPRTSGTQYF
TGTGCCAGCAGCCCCCGGACTAGCGGAACGCAGTATTTT
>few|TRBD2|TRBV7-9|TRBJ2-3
CASSLTRAGWGTDTQYF
TGTGCCAGCAGCTTGACCCGAGCGGGGTGGGGCACAGATACGCAGTATTTT
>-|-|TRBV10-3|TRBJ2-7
CAISESGAPSYEQYF
TGTGCCATCAGTGAGTCGGGGGCTCCCTCCTACGAGCAGTACTTC